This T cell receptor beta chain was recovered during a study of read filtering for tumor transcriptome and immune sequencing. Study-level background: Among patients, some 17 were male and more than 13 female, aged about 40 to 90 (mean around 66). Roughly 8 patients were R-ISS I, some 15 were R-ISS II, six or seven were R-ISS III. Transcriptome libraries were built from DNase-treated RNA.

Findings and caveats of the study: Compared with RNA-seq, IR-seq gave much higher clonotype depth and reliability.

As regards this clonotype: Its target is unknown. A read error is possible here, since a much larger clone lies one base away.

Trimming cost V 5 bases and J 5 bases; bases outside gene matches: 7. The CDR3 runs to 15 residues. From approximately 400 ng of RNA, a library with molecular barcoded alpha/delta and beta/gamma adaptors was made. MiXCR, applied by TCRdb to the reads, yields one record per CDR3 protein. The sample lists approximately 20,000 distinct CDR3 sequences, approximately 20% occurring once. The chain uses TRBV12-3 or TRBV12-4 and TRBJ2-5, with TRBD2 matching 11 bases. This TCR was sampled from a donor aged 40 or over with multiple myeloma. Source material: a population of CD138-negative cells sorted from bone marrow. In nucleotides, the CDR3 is TGTGCCAGCAGTCTGCTAGCGGGAGGAATGGAGACCCAGTACTTC. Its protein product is CASSLLAGGMETQYF.